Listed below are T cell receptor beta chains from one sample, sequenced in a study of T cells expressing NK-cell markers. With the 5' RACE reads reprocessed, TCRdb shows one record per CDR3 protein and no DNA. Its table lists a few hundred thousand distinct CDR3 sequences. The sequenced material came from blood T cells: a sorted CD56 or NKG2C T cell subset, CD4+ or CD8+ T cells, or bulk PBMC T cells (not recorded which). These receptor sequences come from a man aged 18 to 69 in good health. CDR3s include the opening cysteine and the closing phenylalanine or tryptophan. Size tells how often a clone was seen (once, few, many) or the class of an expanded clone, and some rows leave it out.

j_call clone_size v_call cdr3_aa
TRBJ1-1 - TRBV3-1 CASSHRQTMAFF
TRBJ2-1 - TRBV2 CASRPGQGMNEQFF
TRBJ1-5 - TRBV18 CASSPGGPLNQPQHF
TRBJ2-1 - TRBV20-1 CSAPGLAGGTYNEQFF
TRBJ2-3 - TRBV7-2 CASSVVRGLATDTQYF
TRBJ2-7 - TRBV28 CASEVLGSEQYF
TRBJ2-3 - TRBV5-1 CASSLTTGYTDTQYF
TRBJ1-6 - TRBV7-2 CASSRTGSPLHF
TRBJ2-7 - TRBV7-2 CASRQDRLLDYEQYF
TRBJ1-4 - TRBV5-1 CASSFQGVNNEKLFF
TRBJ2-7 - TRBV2 CASSGDRGSYEQYF
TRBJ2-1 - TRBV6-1 CASSPQTYNEQFF
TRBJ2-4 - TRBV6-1 CASSQGSKNIQYF
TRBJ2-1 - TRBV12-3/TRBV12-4 CASGRTNEQFF
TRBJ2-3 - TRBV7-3 CASSLEGGAGDTQYF
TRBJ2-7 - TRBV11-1 CASSLLGGPSYEQYF
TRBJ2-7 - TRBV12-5 CASGLVHRGGYEQYF
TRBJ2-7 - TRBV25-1 CATQRPGQSYSYEQYF
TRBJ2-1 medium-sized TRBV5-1 CASGTGQGSEGEQFF
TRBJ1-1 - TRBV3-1 CASSRNRVLSGTEAFF
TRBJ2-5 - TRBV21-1 CASSKGGTREETQYF
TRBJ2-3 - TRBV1 CTSSQDMGRSGARPPDTQYF
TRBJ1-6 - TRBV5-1 CASSQRLTVDNSPLHF
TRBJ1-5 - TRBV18 CASSPRQPIYNQPQHF
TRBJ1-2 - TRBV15 CATSRGGASGYTF
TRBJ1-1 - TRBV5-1 CASSLVYAGDTEAFF
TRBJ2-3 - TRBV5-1 CASSLRTESRPTDTQYF
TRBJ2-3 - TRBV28 CASSPQGGGATDTQYF
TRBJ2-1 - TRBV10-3 CAISEPLAGGLDEQFF
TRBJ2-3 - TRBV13 CASSTTLYKRGKDTQYF
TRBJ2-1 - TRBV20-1 CSARPQTGVYYNEQFF
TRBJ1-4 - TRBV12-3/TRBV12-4 CASSLTGGEKLFF
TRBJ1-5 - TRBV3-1 CASSQSGGPNQPQHF
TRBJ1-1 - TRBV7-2 CASSLARDGEAFF
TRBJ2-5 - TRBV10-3 CAISDSGGAYRETQYF
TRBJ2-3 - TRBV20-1 CSASRPQDTQYF
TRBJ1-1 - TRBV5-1 CASSLGGPIMNTEAFF
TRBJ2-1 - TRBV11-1 CASSSNGQGARSYNEQFF
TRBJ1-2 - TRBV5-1 CASSWTGAAGYTF
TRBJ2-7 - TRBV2 CASSLDRGTVYEQYF
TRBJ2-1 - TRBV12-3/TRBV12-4 CASSLLGGGEQFF
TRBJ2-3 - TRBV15 CATSKRVGAGVADTQYF
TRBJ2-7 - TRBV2 CASSDLPQASSYEQYF
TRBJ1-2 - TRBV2 CASSPQGRNYGYTF
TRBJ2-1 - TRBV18 CASSPIETVYNEQFF
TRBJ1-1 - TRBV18 CASSLSGQTEPFF
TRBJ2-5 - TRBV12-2 CASRLDQETQYF
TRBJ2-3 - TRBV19 CASSDTDGRVGTDTQYF
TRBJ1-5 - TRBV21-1 CASRQSNQPQHF
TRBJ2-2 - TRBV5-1 CASSSLWTSGNTGELFF
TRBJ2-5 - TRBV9 CASTQGAEETQYF
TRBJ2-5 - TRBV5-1 CASSGQGYETQYF
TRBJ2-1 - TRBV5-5 CASSGRTSGAYNEQFF
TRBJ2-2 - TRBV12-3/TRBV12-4 CASSFGTADPGELFF